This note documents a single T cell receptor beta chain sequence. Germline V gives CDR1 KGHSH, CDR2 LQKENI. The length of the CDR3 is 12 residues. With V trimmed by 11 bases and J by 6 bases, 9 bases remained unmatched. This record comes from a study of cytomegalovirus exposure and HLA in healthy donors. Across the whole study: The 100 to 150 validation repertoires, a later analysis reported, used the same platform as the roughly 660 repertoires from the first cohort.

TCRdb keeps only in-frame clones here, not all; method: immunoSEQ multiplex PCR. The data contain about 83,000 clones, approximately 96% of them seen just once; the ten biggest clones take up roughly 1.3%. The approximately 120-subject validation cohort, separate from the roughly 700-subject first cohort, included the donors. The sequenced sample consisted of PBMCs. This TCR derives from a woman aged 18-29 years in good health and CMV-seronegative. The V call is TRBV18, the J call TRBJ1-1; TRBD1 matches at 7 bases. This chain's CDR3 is CAASGGLPEAFF. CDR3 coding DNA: TGTGCCGCTTCAGGGGGTCTACCTGAAGCTTTCTTT.